Sequencing of this TCR beta chain was carried out in a study of shared clonotypes between healthy human individuals. Study conclusions and caveats: The low donor count limited represented genetic and exposure-history diversity.

This clone has more than one count but fewer than ten. The target antigen is unknown. Several immunoSEQ 96-well plates shared each subset's DNA, each plate a replicate. Using immunoSEQ multiplex PCR, the repertoire was profiled, and TCRdb retains in-frame clones only, with some absent. The repertoire holds 2 million to 2.5 million clones, with more than 85% as singletons. Trimming removed 1 base from V and 8 bases from J, with 14 bases in between. The CDR3 is 14 residues long. Germline-derived CDR1 and CDR2 are SEHNR and FQNEAQ (reference sequence). The naive CD8 fraction comprised CD45RO-negative cells positively selected for CCR7 and excluded terminally differentiated effector memory CD45RA+ cells. All donors were Caucasian adults living in Nashville, Tennessee.

The sequence was obtained from a man younger than 30 in good health. Some clones in this sample may be carry-over from other donors' samples. The specimen was naive CD8+ T cells from PBMCs. The V gene is TRBV7-9, the J gene TRBJ1-2; D might be TRBD1 (6 bases). CDR3 nucleotide sequence: TGTGCCAGCAGCTTAGTGATGTCAGGGGACGGCTACACCTTC. Protein: CASSLVMSGDGYTF.